The rows below give T cell receptor beta chains drawn from one sample of a study of blood T cell repertoires in COVID-19. Produced via immunoSEQ multiplex PCR; TCRdb's table is partial and in-frame only. The sample lists 65,000 to 70,000 clones, almost 80% occurring once. The material sequenced was peripheral blood. These receptors were collected from a man between 60 and 75 years old with acute or convalescent COVID-19. CDR3s include the opening cysteine and the closing phenylalanine or tryptophan. Fields, in order: V gene, J gene, CDR3 protein.

V gene: TRBV7-4
J gene: TRBJ2-5
CDR3 protein: CASSLKGLAGGPVGEETQYF

V gene: TRBV5-1
J gene: TRBJ1-1
CDR3 protein: CASSLGQGGTEAFF

V gene: TRBV12-5
J gene: TRBJ2-6
CDR3 protein: CASGGSGTGVSGANVLTF

V gene: TRBV10-3
J gene: TRBJ2-1
CDR3 protein: CAINRDPNNEQFF

V gene: TRBV19
J gene: TRBJ2-2
CDR3 protein: CASSAATGELFF

V gene: TRBV7-8
J gene: TRBJ1-4
CDR3 protein: CASSSTGTTNEKLFF

V gene: TRBV5-1
J gene: TRBJ2-3
CDR3 protein: CASSLQGATDTQYF

V gene: TRBV7-9
J gene: TRBJ2-3
CDR3 protein: CASSFPDTQYF

V gene: TRBV3-1/TRBV3-2
J gene: TRBJ1-6
CDR3 protein: CASSRTPGTTHF

V gene: TRBV3-1/TRBV3-2
J gene: TRBJ2-5
CDR3 protein: CASSLLGETQYF

V gene: TRBV3-1/TRBV3-2
J gene: TRBJ2-1
CDR3 protein: CASSQRTGTYNEQFF

V gene: TRBV5-6
J gene: TRBJ1-2
CDR3 protein: CASSPSGVAGYTF

V gene: TRBV5-4
J gene: TRBJ2-7
CDR3 protein: CASSPDSGEQYF

V gene: TRBV27
J gene: TRBJ1-1
CDR3 protein: CASSTIREMNTEAFF

V gene: TRBV18
J gene: TRBJ1-1
CDR3 protein: CASSPVAPTNTEAFF

V gene: TRBV9
J gene: TRBJ1-2
CDR3 protein: CASSVFMGPSYGYTF

V gene: TRBV3-1/TRBV3-2
J gene: TRBJ2-1
CDR3 protein: CASSHWDSSYNEQFF

V gene: TRBV4-3
J gene: TRBJ1-4
CDR3 protein: CASSAHWDRDEKLFF

V gene: TRBV18
J gene: TRBJ1-2
CDR3 protein: CASSPPSRSNYGYTF

V gene: TRBV19
J gene: TRBJ1-5
CDR3 protein: CASSIGLRGNQPQHF

V gene: TRBV18
J gene: TRBJ1-1
CDR3 protein: CASSDRQRVGAFF

V gene: TRBV6-2/TRBV6-3
J gene: TRBJ2-2
CDR3 protein: CASSFQGETGELFF

V gene: TRBV7-6
J gene: TRBJ2-1
CDR3 protein: CASSFEEGNEQFF

V gene: TRBV7-9
J gene: TRBJ1-2
CDR3 protein: CASSFDSIYGYTF

V gene: TRBV6-5
J gene: TRBJ2-6
CDR3 protein: CASRRGGSGANVLTF

V gene: TRBV9
J gene: TRBJ2-1
CDR3 protein: CASSVATSYNEQFF

V gene: TRBV11-3
J gene: TRBJ2-3
CDR3 protein: CASSPGGVTSTDTQYF

V gene: TRBV7-3
J gene: TRBJ2-7
CDR3 protein: CASSADPRGNEQYF

V gene: TRBV6-5
J gene: TRBJ1-2
CDR3 protein: CASSSLPGQYGYTF

V gene: TRBV25-1
J gene: TRBJ1-3
CDR3 protein: CASRQSSGNTIYF

V gene: TRBV29-1
J gene: TRBJ1-2
CDR3 protein: CIGQDHDNYGYTF

V gene: TRBV14
J gene: TRBJ2-7
CDR3 protein: CASSLRDSLSYEQYF

V gene: TRBV18
J gene: TRBJ2-5
CDR3 protein: CASSPAGQAKETQYF

V gene: TRBV5-5
J gene: TRBJ1-3
CDR3 protein: CASSQDSSSGNTIYF

V gene: TRBV27
J gene: TRBJ2-4
CDR3 protein: CASRGPSAGGYIQYF

V gene: TRBV14
J gene: TRBJ1-4
CDR3 protein: CASRRAGPANEKLFF

V gene: TRBV18
J gene: TRBJ1-3
CDR3 protein: CASSPGFRGAVDTIYF

V gene: TRBV7-3
J gene: TRBJ2-5
CDR3 protein: CASSPPGGETQYF

V gene: TRBV27
J gene: TRBJ2-7
CDR3 protein: CASSRPGAYEQYF

V gene: TRBV9
J gene: TRBJ1-4
CDR3 protein: CASSQSTTNEKLFF

V gene: TRBV11-2
J gene: TRBJ2-7
CDR3 protein: CASSLVQGTREQYF

V gene: TRBV5-1
J gene: TRBJ1-2
CDR3 protein: CASSARQGAYGYTF

V gene: TRBV11-2
J gene: TRBJ2-1
CDR3 protein: CASSLWGPSGGTGNEQFF

V gene: TRBV2
J gene: TRBJ2-1
CDR3 protein: CASSEALGGAAGIF

V gene: TRBV6-5
J gene: TRBJ1-2
CDR3 protein: CASSYVDRVEDGYTF

V gene: TRBV7-3
J gene: TRBJ2-2
CDR3 protein: CASSPLGRNTGELFF

V gene: TRBV11-3
J gene: TRBJ1-6
CDR3 protein: CASSSRNGEPLHF

V gene: TRBV21-1
J gene: TRBJ2-6
CDR3 protein: CASSNERTAGANVLTF

V gene: TRBV18
J gene: TRBJ2-1
CDR3 protein: CASSPPSSYNEQFF

V gene: TRBV3-1/TRBV3-2
J gene: TRBJ1-6
CDR3 protein: CASSPIGQVGSPLHF

V gene: TRBV20-1
J gene: TRBJ2-7
CDR3 protein: CSASAWGLGVDEQYF

V gene: TRBV6-2/TRBV6-3
J gene: TRBJ1-4
CDR3 protein: CASSYTGRTNEKLFF